A selection of T cell receptor beta chains follows, all from one sample in a study of blood T cell repertoires in COVID-19. The data were produced by immunoSEQ multiplex PCR, yet TCRdb's version contains in-frame clones alone and is incomplete. The sample holds roughly 57,000 clones, roughly 90% seen once. Sequences were obtained from peripheral blood. Every receptor here comes from an elderly man with acute or convalescent COVID-19. CDR3s include the opening cysteine and the closing phenylalanine or tryptophan. Fields, in order: clone size, V gene, D gene, J gene, CDR3 protein, CDR3 DNA. D genes are given only for firm matches. Some rows have no size entry. The others give once, few or many, or a class for an expanded clone.

NA,TRBV10-3,NA,TRBJ1-1,CAISGGQTNTEAFF,TGTGCCATCAGTGGTGGACAGACGAACACTGAAGCTTTCTTT
once,TRBV6-1,TRBD1,TRBJ1-2,CASTKGQGEAYGYTF,TGTGCCAGCACGAAGGGACAGGGGGAAGCCTATGGCTACACCTTC
NA,TRBV5-1,NA,TRBJ2-2,CASTQRVLDTGELFF,TGCGCCAGCACCCAACGGGTTCTCGACACCGGGGAGCTGTTTTTT
NA,TRBV30,NA,TRBJ1-1,CALTKENMNTEAFF,TGTGCCTTAACAAAGGAGAACATGAACACTGAAGCTTTCTTT
NA,TRBV7-9,NA,TRBJ1-1,CASSSWTEYPDEAFF,TGTGCCAGCAGCTCGTGGACAGAGTACCCTGATGAAGCTTTCTTT
NA,TRBV4-1,TRBD1,TRBJ1-4,CASSQAVQGAGTNEKLFF,TGCGCCAGCAGCCAAGCAGTACAGGGGGCAGGGACTAATGAAAAACTGTTTTTT
NA,TRBV3-1/TRBV3-2,TRBD1,TRBJ1-4,CASSHRSQQGVGVEKLFF,TGTGCCAGCAGCCATCGTTCTCAGCAGGGGGTCGGGGTTGAAAAACTGTTTTTT
NA,TRBV29-1,NA,TRBJ2-7,CSVGIGTVDEQYF,TGCAGCGTTGGAATAGGGACTGTGGACGAGCAGTACTTC
once,TRBV20-1,TRBD2,TRBJ2-5,CSASTSGVQETQYF,TGCAGTGCTAGTACTAGCGGGGTACAAGAGACCCAGTACTTC
NA,TRBV3-1/TRBV3-2,NA,TRBJ1-2,CASSPAGLYGYTF,TGTGCCAGCAGCCCTGCGGGATTGTATGGCTACACCTTC
NA,TRBV6-5,NA,TRBJ1-2,CASSTGQDNYGYTF,TGTGCCAGCAGTACGGGACAAGATAACTATGGCTACACCTTC
once,TRBV5-1,TRBD2,TRBJ2-1,CASSLDSGGAINHEQFF,TGCGCCAGCAGCTTGGATAGCGGGGGGGCAATTAACCATGAGCAGTTCTTC
NA,TRBV6-2/TRBV6-3,NA,TRBJ1-5,CASSYSRSTNQPQHF,TGTGCCAGCAGTTACTCCAGGTCTACTAATCAGCCCCAGCATTTT
NA,TRBV4-1,NA,TRBJ1-2,CASSANSGGIVGYTF,TGCGCCAGCAGCGCAAATTCGGGGGGGATAGTGGGCTACACCTTC
NA,TRBV14,NA,TRBJ2-1,CASSLASREQFF,TGTGCCAGCAGCCTTGCCTCGCGCGAGCAGTTCTTC
NA,TRBV6-6,TRBD1,TRBJ1-5,CASSDRQGDQPQHF,TGTGCCAGCAGTGACCGACAGGGGGATCAGCCCCAGCATTTT
NA,TRBV19,TRBD1,TRBJ1-5,CASTLTGSVNQPQHF,TGTGCCAGTACCTTGACAGGGTCGGTCAATCAGCCCCAGCATTTT
NA,TRBV19,TRBD1,TRBJ2-3,CASSIDRGGQYF,TGTGCCAGTAGTATCGACAGGGGCGGTCAGTATTTT
NA,TRBV3-1/TRBV3-2,NA,TRBJ1-1,CASSQKTNTEAFF,TGTGCCAGCAGCCAAAAGACAAACACTGAAGCTTTCTTT
NA,TRBV2,NA,TRBJ1-1,CASSETEGGTEAFF,TGTGCCAGCAGTGAAACGGAGGGGGGGACTGAAGCTTTCTTT
NA,TRBV10-3,NA,TRBJ2-3,CAISESRADTQYF,TGTGCCATCAGTGAGTCGCGGGCTGATACGCAGTATTTT
NA,TRBV6-5,TRBD2,TRBJ2-7,CASSLAGDYEQYF,TGTGCCAGCAGCCTCGCGGGGGACTACGAGCAGTACTTC
NA,TRBV6-6,TRBD1,TRBJ1-1,CASSTTGRGTEAFF,TGTGCCAGCAGTACGACAGGGCGAGGCACTGAAGCTTTCTTT
NA,TRBV5-5,NA,TRBJ2-5,CASSLASGTREETQYF,TGTGCCAGCAGCTTGGCCAGCGGGACAAGGGAAGAGACCCAGTACTTC
NA,TRBV18,TRBD1,TRBJ2-6,CASSPGQGAIGANVLTF,TGTGCCAGCTCACCCGGACAGGGGGCGATTGGGGCCAACGTCCTGACTTTC
NA,TRBV19,NA,TRBJ2-3,CASSMGPAAQYF,TGTGCCAGTAGTATGGGGCCGGCGGCGCAGTATTTT
NA,TRBV11-2,TRBD1,TRBJ2-3,CASSLDWTGGGTDTQYF,TGTGCCAGCAGCTTAGACTGGACAGGGGGTGGCACAGATACGCAGTATTTT